This TCR beta chain comes out of a study of cytomegalovirus exposure and HLA in healthy donors. Study-level findings and limits: Some TCR beta chains (164 of them) were listed as cytomegalovirus-associated. It was reported that the classifier diagnosed cytomegalovirus status with high specificity and sensitivity in both the original and validation cohorts.

As concerns this clone: Its antigen is as yet unknown.

Trimming left V 0 bases short and J 7 bases short, with 16 bases between. Germline loops: CDR1 SGHVS, CDR2 FQNEAQ. CDR3 size: 16 residues. 60 Vbeta and 13 Jbeta primers were used in PCR. Generated by immunoSEQ multiplex PCR, the TCRdb table keeps only in-frame clones and is missing some. The top ten clones hold about 6.8% of a sample with over 110,000 clones, about 84% of them seen once. This TCR derives from a woman between 40 and 55 years old in good health and CMV-seropositive. Sequencing used PBMCs. The gene calls are TRBV7-8 and TRBJ2-1, with a weak D call TRBD2 (6 bases). As DNA, the CDR3 is TGTGCCAGCAGCTTAGCGTGGGGGGAGGACGGGAATGAGCAGTTCTTC. It yields the protein CASSLAWGEDGNEQFF.